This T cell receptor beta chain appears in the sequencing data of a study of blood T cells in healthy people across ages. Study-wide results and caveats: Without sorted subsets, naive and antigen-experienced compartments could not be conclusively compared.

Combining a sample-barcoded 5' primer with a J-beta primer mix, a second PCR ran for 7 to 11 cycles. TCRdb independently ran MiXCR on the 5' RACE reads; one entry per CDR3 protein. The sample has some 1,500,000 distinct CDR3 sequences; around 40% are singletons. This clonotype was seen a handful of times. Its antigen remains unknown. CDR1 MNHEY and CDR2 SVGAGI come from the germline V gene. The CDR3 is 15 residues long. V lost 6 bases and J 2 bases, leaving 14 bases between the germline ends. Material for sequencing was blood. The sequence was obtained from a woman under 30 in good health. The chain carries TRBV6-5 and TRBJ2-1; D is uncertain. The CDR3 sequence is CASRKEWSPYNEQFF. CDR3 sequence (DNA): TGTGCCAGCAGAAAGGAGTGGAGCCCCTACAATGAGCAGTTCTTC.